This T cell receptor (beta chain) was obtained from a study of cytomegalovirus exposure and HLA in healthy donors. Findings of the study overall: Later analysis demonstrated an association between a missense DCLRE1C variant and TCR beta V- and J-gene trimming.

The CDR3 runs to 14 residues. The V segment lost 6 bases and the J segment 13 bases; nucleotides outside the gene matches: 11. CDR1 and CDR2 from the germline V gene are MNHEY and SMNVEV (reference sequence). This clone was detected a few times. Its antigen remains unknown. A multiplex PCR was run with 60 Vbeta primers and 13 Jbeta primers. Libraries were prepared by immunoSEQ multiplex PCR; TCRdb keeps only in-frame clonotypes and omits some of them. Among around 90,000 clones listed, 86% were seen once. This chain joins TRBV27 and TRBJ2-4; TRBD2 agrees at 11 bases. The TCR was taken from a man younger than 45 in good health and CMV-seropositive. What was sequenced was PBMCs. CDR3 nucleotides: TGTGCCAGCAGGCCATTCGGGACTAGCGGCCACCAGTACTTC. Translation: CASRPFGTSGHQYF.